These 27 T cell receptor beta chains were all obtained from the same sample, sequenced in a study of high-grade serous ovarian cancer treatment subgroups (dated by TCRdb to the early 2020s). The library was produced with the immunoSEQ multiplex PCR assay. In its TCRdb copy, this immuneACCESS table keeps in-frame sequences only and misses some clones. Where compared with another copy, unresolved V genes explain less than half of these, and the others have no known cause. The table for this sample lists about 7,100 clones; nearly 80% of them were counted only once. The ten most abundant clones make up roughly 5% of the sample. Collection of tumor samples took place before definitive surgery or chemotherapy. What was sequenced was tumor tissue. Source of these receptors: a human donor with high-grade serous ovarian cancer.

The V call is TRBV4-1, the J call TRBJ1-4; D is uncertain. The CDR3 length is 15 residues. Germline V gene lookup returns CDR1 MGHRA and CDR2 YSYEKL. Trimming cost V 5 bases and J 5 bases, with 15 bases left between them. The CDR3 loop reads CASSTNKPPNEKLFF. The CDR3 nucleotides read TGCGCCAGCAGCACCAACAAGCCCCCCAATGAAAAACTGTTTTTT.

The genes are TRBV5-1 and TRBJ2-7, with D hard to call. CDR1 and CDR2 from the germline V gene are SGHRS and YFSETQ. V lost 0 bases and J lost 2, with 12 bases in between. The CDR3 has 15 amino acids. The CDR3, as DNA: TGCGCCAGCAGCTTGGGCCCAGACCAAGCCTACGAGCAGTACTTC. Amino acids: CASSLGPDQAYEQYF.

The J gene is TRBJ1-6, the V gene TRBV5-8, with D perhaps TRBD1 (6 bases). Germline CDR1 reads SGHTS; CDR2 reads YDEGEE. V shed 4 bases and J shed 10 bases, with 9 bases lying between them. The CDR3 sequence is 12 residues long. DNA for the CDR3: TGTGCCAGCAGCCGGACAGTCTCACCCCTCCACTTT. Amino acid sequence: CASSRTVSPLHF.

With respect to this clone: Other DNA sequences of this sample code for an identical CDR3. This chain links TRBV2 with TRBJ2-1; unclear D gene. The CDR3 has 15 amino acids. Germline V gene sequence: CDR1 SNHLY, CDR2 FYNNEI. V lost 5 bases, J lost 0 bases, and 11 bases lay in between. CDR3 DNA: TGTGCCAGCAGTCGTACTCCGAGCTCCTACAATGAGCAGTTCTTC. It specifies CASSRTPSSYNEQFF.

This rearrangement joins TRBV19 to TRBJ2-5, with TRBD2 matching over 14 bases. The V and J ends lost 6 bases and 4 bases, in that order; junction bases with no gene match: 7. Per germline, CDR1 LNHDA and CDR2 SQIVND (reference sequence). CDR3 length equals 16 residues. The CDR3 nucleotides are TGTGCCAGTAGAAGACTAGCGGGGGGGCGTGGAGAGACCCAGTACTTC. Its protein product is CASRRLAGGRGETQYF.

The V and J genes are TRBV28 and TRBJ1-2, with D possibly matching TRBD1 (5 bases). Looked up from germline, CDR1 is MDHEN and CDR2 is SYDVKM. CDR3 length: 13 amino acids. V lost 3 bases to trimming and J lost 4 bases, with 9 bases between them. The CDR3 coding sequence is TGTGCCAGCAGTTTGCCAGGGATCTATGGCTACACCTTC. This translates into CASSLPGIYGYTF.

The chain links TRBV6-6 to TRBJ1-5; weak D call: TRBD1 (5 bases). This CDR3 region has 14 residues. The germline V and J ends were trimmed by 1 base and 3 bases, with 7 bases remaining between them. The germline V gene has CDR1 MNHNY and CDR2 SVGAGI (reference sequence). The CDR3 DNA sequence: TGTGCCAGCAGTTACTTGGACAACAATCAGCCCCAGCATTTT. Translating gives CASSYLDNNQPQHF.

This clone appeared once. The chain couples TRBV18 to TRBJ2-4; no clear D gene. The CDR3 consists of 15 residues. Trimming took off 2 bases at V and 1 base at J, with 9 bases between the two ends. Germline CDR1 KGHSH, CDR2 LQKENI. The CDR3 DNA follows: TGTGCCAGCTCACCATGGGAAGGGGCCAAAAACATTCAGTACTTC. It specifies CASSPWEGAKNIQYF. The full variable domain, in which reference TRBV18 and TRBJ2-4 provide the parts outside the CDR3, is NAGVMQNPRHLVRRRGQEARLRCSPMKGHSHVYWYRQLPEEGLKFMVYLQKENIIDESGMPKERFSAEFPKEGPSILRIQQVVRGDSAAYFCASSPWEGAKNIQYFGAGTRLSVL.

This sequence joins TRBV6-5 and TRBJ1-1; 8 bases line up with TRBD1. This CDR3 is built from 15 residues. Germline CDR1 is MNHEY and CDR2 is SVGAGI. Trimming removed 7 bases from V and 1 base from J; junction bases left unmatched: 8. CDR3 protein: CASNRQGRGNTEAFF. For the CDR3, the DNA is TGTGCCAGCAACCGACAGGGGAGAGGGAACACTGAAGCTTTCTTT.

This chain joins TRBV5-4 and TRBJ2-7; tentatively, D is TRBD1 (6 bases). This CDR3 has 16 residues. From germline, CDR1 is SGHNT and CDR2 YYREEE (reference sequence). V was trimmed by 1 base and J by 3 bases, leaving 17 bases between them. The CDR3 DNA sequence: TGTGCCAGCAGCTTGTCCCTCCGACAGGCTCACTACGAGCAGTACTTC. This encodes CASSLSLRQAHYEQYF.

V is TRBV5-5 and J is TRBJ2-5; D unclear. This CDR3 is 13 amino acids long. V was shortened by 1 base and J by 3 bases, with 7 bases between the two germline ends. In germline, CDR1 is SGHKS, CDR2 YYEKEE (reference sequence). In nucleotides, the CDR3 is TGTGCCAGCAGCTTGTGGGCAGAAGAGACCCAGTACTTC. Translation: CASSLWAEETQYF. Full variable domain (missing parts from reference TRBV5-5 and TRBJ2-5): DAGVTQSPTHLIKTRGQQVTLRCSPISGHKSVSWYQQVLGQGPQFIFQYYEKEERGRGNFPDRFSARQFPNYSSELNVNALLLGDSALYLCASSLWAEETQYFGPGTRLLVL.

This clone was recorded only once. In nucleotides, the CDR3 is TGCGCCAGCGTTTCTTTACCGGGACAGGGTTACGAGCAGTACTTC. Translating gives CASVSLPGQGYEQYF. V usage is TRBV5-1 and J usage is TRBJ2-7, with 9 bases identical to TRBD1. The V and J ends lost 7 bases and 4 bases, in that order; junction bases with no gene match: 12. CDR1 and CDR2 from the germline V gene are SGHRS and YFSETQ. This CDR3 spans 15 amino acids.

The chain links TRBV7-8 to TRBJ2-1, with 7 bases lining up with TRBD2. Per germline, CDR1 SGHVS and CDR2 FQNEAQ. The CDR3 is 14 amino acids. J lost 0 bases, V lost 4 bases, and 0 bases had no gene match. The CDR3 sequence: CASSSGGSYNEQFF. CDR3 nucleotides: TGTGCCAGCAGCTCGGGGGGCTCCTACAATGAGCAGTTCTTC.

Notes on this clone: One junction end does not reproduce the germline sequence, and a read error may be involved. Other DNA variants within this sample encode the same CDR3. The J gene is TRBJ2-5, the V gene TRBV5-4, with 7 nucleotides matching TRBD1. CDR1 SGHNT and CDR2 YYREEE come from the germline V gene (reference sequence). The CDR3 totals 14 residues. This chain's CDR3 is CASSIGTVQETQYF. CDR3 DNA sequence: TGCGCCAGCAGCATCGGGACAGTACAAGAGACCCAGTACTTC.

The chain carries TRBV27 and TRBJ2-5; possibly TRBD1 for D (5 bases). Trimming shortened V by 3 bases and J by 2 bases, and 7 bases separated the two germline ends. The germline gives CDR1 MNHEY, CDR2 SMNVEV (reference sequence). This CDR3 has 13 residues. DNA for the CDR3: TGTGCCAGCAGTTTTAAGGGGCAAGAGACCCAGTACTTC. It is translated as CASSFKGQETQYF.

This rearrangement joins TRBV25-1 to TRBJ2-7, with D possibly TRBD2 on 5 matching bases. Germline assignment: CDR1 MGHDK and CDR2 SYGVNS. Deletions cut 6 bases from V and 0 bases from J, with 12 bases between. The CDR3 contains 14 residues. CDR3 sequence reads: CASSQRVSSYEQYF. CDR3 bases: TGTGCCAGCAGCCAGAGGGTCAGCTCCTACGAGCAGTACTTC.

This chain links TRBV13 with TRBJ1-2, with no clear D. The V end was cut by 5 bases, the J end by 7 bases, with 20 bases between. The CDR3 has 15 amino acids. Germline V gene sequence: CDR1 PRHDT, CDR2 FYEKMQ (reference sequence). In DNA form, the CDR3 reads TGTGCCAGCAGCCGGAGGGCGCTCCCGGGAAGTGGCTACACCTTC. Its protein product is CASSRRALPGSGYTF.

In its sample, this clone was seen once. The chain uses TRBV6-4 and TRBJ2-3; possibly TRBD1 for D (6 bases). The V gene lost 0 bases and the J gene lost 4 bases, with 11 bases spanning the gap. Germline loops: CDR1 MRHNA, CDR2 SNTAGT. The length of the CDR3 is 15 residues. CDR3 bases: TGTGCCAGCAGTGACTCCTCGGACAGCGCAGATACGCAGTATTTT. It yields the protein CASSDSSDSADTQYF.

The chain is built from TRBV19 and TRBJ2-3, with 8 bases identical to TRBD1. The CDR3 has 18 amino acids. Germline V gene data show CDR1 as LNHDA and CDR2 as SQIVND (reference sequence). The CDR3 coding sequence is TGTGTCCTGCGAAGGAGACAGGGGCCTGATGGGCACACAGATACGCAGTATTTT. Its translation is CVLRRRQGPDGHTDTQYF.

This clone was counted once. The rearrangement links TRBV5-1 to TRBJ1-4; no definite D call. V lost 2 bases to trimming and J lost 8 bases, with 10 bases between them. CDR1 and CDR2 from the germline V gene are SGHRS and YFSETQ. The CDR3 runs to 13 residues. CDR3 sequence reads: CASSLREREKLFF. Written as DNA, the CDR3 is TGCGCCAGCAGCTTAAGGGAGAGGGAAAAACTGTTTTTT.

This chain connects TRBV18 to TRBJ2-2, with 8 bases aligning to TRBD1. V was clipped by 1 base and J by 9 bases; unmatched bases: 4. The CDR3 covers 14 residues. Germline V gene lookup returns CDR1 KGHSH and CDR2 LQKENI. The CDR3 protein is CASSPQQGDRELFF. CDR3 in DNA: TGTGCCAGCTCACCACAACAGGGGGACCGGGAGCTGTTTTTT. Looking up the rest from reference TRBV18 and TRBJ2-2 gives the full variable domain: NAGVMQNPRHLVRRRGQEARLRCSPMKGHSHVYWYRQLPEEGLKFMVYLQKENIIDESGMPKERFSAEFPKEGPSILRIQQVVRGDSAAYFCASSPQQGDRELFFGEGSRLTVL.

The rearrangement uses TRBV6-5 and TRBJ1-5, with D tentatively TRBD1 (6 bases). Germline CDR1 and CDR2: MNHEY and SVGAGI. V was clipped by 8 bases and J by 9 bases, with 11 bases between them. The length of the CDR3 is 11 residues. The CDR3 sequence is CASGGGGPQHF. CDR3 coding DNA: TGTGCCAGCGGGGGAGGGGGGCCCCAGCATTTT.

In nucleotides, the CDR3 is TGTGCCAGTAGTCACCTAGTGGGGGATGGCTATGGCTACACCTTC. This codes for CASSHLVGDGYGYTF. This chain links TRBV19 with TRBJ1-2; tentative D call: TRBD1 (5 bases). The CDR3 is 15 amino acids. V dropped 5 bases and J dropped 4 bases, with 17 bases sitting between them. Germline V gene sequence: CDR1 LNHDA, CDR2 SQIVND (reference sequence).

This clone was seen only a few times. J is TRBJ1-1 and V is TRBV11-2; D gene unclear. The CDR3 spans 13 residues. The V end lost 3 bases, the J end lost 3 bases, and 8 bases lay between the germline ends. CDR1 SGHAT and CDR2 FQNNGV come from the germline V gene. In DNA form, the CDR3 reads TGTGCCAGCAGCTTCCAGCTACACACTGAAGCTTTCTTT. The encoded protein is CASSFQLHTEAFF.

Only a few counts were recorded for this clone. V is TRBV4-1 and J is TRBJ1-4, with D tentatively TRBD1 (5 bases). Per germline, CDR1 MGHRA and CDR2 YSYEKL. This CDR3 contains 14 residues. V was pared by 4 bases and J by 8 bases, with 14 bases between. This CDR3 is CASSPTGLIEKLFF. CDR3 coding DNA: TGCGCCAGCAGCCCGACGGGACTAATAGAAAAACTGTTTTTT.

The J gene is TRBJ2-7, the V gene TRBV2, with 7 positions matching TRBD1. Germline-derived CDR1 and CDR2 are SNHLY and FYNNEI. V shed 5 bases, J shed 4 bases, and the junction held 14 bases outside the gene matches. The CDR3 runs to 16 residues. Here the CDR3 DNA reads TGTGCCAGCAGTCGAGCCCCGGGACAGTGGACTTACGAGCAGTACTTC. Translated: CASSRAPGQWTYEQYF.

This clone appeared once. The chain is built from TRBV4-1 and TRBJ2-1, with 10 bases matching TRBD2. This CDR3 is built from 16 residues. The trim removed 0 bases at V and 6 bases at J, leaving 5 bases unmatched. The germline CDR1 and CDR2 sequences are MGHRA and YSYEKL. In nucleotides, the CDR3 is TGCGCCAGCAGCCAAGATAGCGGACTAGCGGTCAATGAGCAGTTCTTC. The encoded protein is CASSQDSGLAVNEQFF.